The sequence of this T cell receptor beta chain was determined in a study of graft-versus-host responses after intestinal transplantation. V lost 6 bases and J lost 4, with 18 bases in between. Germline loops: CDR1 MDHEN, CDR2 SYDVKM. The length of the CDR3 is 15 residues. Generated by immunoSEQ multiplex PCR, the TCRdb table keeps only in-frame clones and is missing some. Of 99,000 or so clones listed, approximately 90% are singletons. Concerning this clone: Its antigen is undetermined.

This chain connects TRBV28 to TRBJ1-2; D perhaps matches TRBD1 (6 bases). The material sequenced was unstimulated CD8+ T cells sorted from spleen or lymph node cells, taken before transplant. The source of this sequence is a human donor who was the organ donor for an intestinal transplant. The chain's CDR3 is CASSQIGGRPYGYTF. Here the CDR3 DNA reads TGTGCCAGCAGCCAAATCGGGGGGCGCCCCTATGGCTACACCTTC.